This is a list of T cell receptor beta chains from one sample in a study of blood T cell repertoires in COVID-19. Generated by immunoSEQ multiplex PCR, the TCRdb table keeps only in-frame clones and is missing some. The table includes 290,000 or so clones, approximately 89% detected once. The sequenced sample consisted of PBMCs or T cells enriched from blood (not recorded which). The origin of the receptors is a woman aged 18-29 years who had recovered from COVID-19. Both conserved end residues are part of each CDR3. The D gene is left open where the match is weak. Size is omitted from some rows. Given values are once, few, many or a class for expanded clones.

d_call	clone_size	j_call	v_call	cdr3_length	cdr3_aa	cdr3_nt
.	once	TRBJ1-4	TRBV7-2	18	CASNPGTQGKARDEKLFF	TGTGCCAGCAACCCGGGAACGCAGGGGAAAGCTAGAGATGAAAAACTGTTTTTT
.	.	TRBJ1-4	TRBV28	15	CASSERGESYEKLFF	TGTGCCAGCAGTGAACGCGGAGAAAGTTATGAAAAACTGTTTTTT
.	.	TRBJ1-1	TRBV3-1/TRBV3-2	15	CASSPTIRDIFQAFF	TGTGCCAGCAGCCCTACTATCCGGGACATCTTCCAGGCTTTCTTT
.	.	TRBJ2-2	TRBV7-9	13	CASSRTDTGELFF	TGTGCCAGCAGCCGAACAGACACCGGGGAGCTGTTTTTT
.	few	TRBJ2-2	TRBV7-3	14	CASSLVGLAGELFF	TGTGCCAGCAGCTTAGTGGGGCTCGCCGGGGAGCTGTTTTTT
.	few	TRBJ1-6	TRBV19	14	CASQPRGGNSPLHF	TGTGCCAGTCAGCCTCGCGGGGGAAATTCACCCCTCCACTTT
.	.	TRBJ1-2	TRBV28	17	CASSLAGLGAGNYGYTF	TGTGCCAGCAGTTTGGCCGGTTTAGGGGCCGGGAACTATGGCTACACCTTC
.	.	TRBJ2-7	TRBV19	12	CASSTRGYEQYF	TGTGCCAGTAGTACTCGGGGGTACGAGCAGTACTTC
TRBD1	.	TRBJ2-7	TRBV11-3	14	CASSDGTGDYEQYF	TGTGCCAGCAGCGATGGGACAGGGGACTACGAGCAGTACTTC
TRBD2	.	TRBJ2-3	TRBV5-1	12	CASRLAGDTQYF	TGCGCCAGCAGGCTAGCGGGAGATACGCAGTATTTT
.	.	TRBJ2-7	TRBV3-1/TRBV3-2	16	CASSQEALIHSYEQYF	TGTGCCAGCAGCCAAGAGGCCCTTATACACTCCTACGAGCAGTACTTC
TRBD1	once	TRBJ2-1	TRBV9	14	CASSAGGSYNEQFF	TGTGCCAGCAGCGCAGGGGGATCCTACAATGAGCAGTTCTTC
.	.	TRBJ1-4	TRBV12-3/TRBV12-4	12	CASSLAAEKLFF	TGTGCCAGCAGTTTGGCGGCCGAAAAACTGTTTTTT
TRBD2	.	TRBJ2-1	TRBV6-5	16	CASSFGLAGAGNEQFF	TGTGCCAGCAGTTTTGGACTAGCGGGAGCAGGGAATGAGCAGTTCTTC
TRBD2	.	TRBJ2-7	TRBV10-2	15	CASSGRSSGGYEQYF	TGCGCCAGCAGCGGCAGGAGTAGCGGGGGCTACGAGCAGTACTTC
.	.	TRBJ1-4	TRBV6-5	13	CASRVQGGEKLFF	TGTGCCAGCAGGGTCCAGGGTGGGGAAAAACTGTTTTTT
TRBD2	.	TRBJ2-1	TRBV28	16	CASSFSGLAGENEQFF	TGTGCCAGCAGTTTCTCGGGACTAGCGGGAGAAAATGAGCAGTTCTTC
TRBD1	.	TRBJ2-1	TRBV7-3	15	CASSLDRTTRNEQFF	TGTGCCAGCAGCTTGGACAGGACGACTCGAAATGAGCAGTTCTTC
TRBD1	.	TRBJ2-5	TRBV7-2	14	CASNPGQGQETQYF	TGTGCCAGCAACCCGGGACAGGGTCAAGAGACCCAGTACTTC
.	.	TRBJ2-3	TRBV28	15	CASSLGGAATDTQYF	TGTGCCAGCAGTTTGGGGGGGGCGGCCACAGATACGCAGTATTTT
.	.	TRBJ2-1	TRBV4-1	12	CASSQDLRGQFF	TGCGCCAGCAGCCAAGATCTCCGGGGGCAGTTCTTC
.	few	TRBJ1-2	TRBV7-9	15	CASSFRPTGRYGYTF	TGTGCCAGCAGCTTTAGGCCGACAGGAAGGTATGGCTACACCTTC
.	.	TRBJ2-3	TRBV6-6	15	CASSYGGVVGDTQYF	TGTGCCAGCAGTTATGGAGGGGTCGTTGGAGATACGCAGTATTTT
TRBD1	.	TRBJ2-7	TRBV6-5	14	CASRDRGLYYEQYF	TGTGCCAGCAGGGACAGGGGGCTTTACTACGAGCAGTACTTC
TRBD2	.	TRBJ2-1	TRBV27	14	CASSLGSGRAPQFF	TGTGCCAGCAGTTTGGGTAGCGGGAGGGCCCCCCAGTTCTTC
TRBD1	.	TRBJ2-1	TRBV18	14	CASSPGTAGNEQFF	TGTGCCAGCTCACCCGGGACAGCCGGAAATGAGCAGTTCTTC
.	.	TRBJ2-1	TRBV5-1	15	CASSLSTGRDNEQFF	TGCGCCAGCAGCTTGTCGACGGGAAGAGACAATGAGCAGTTCTTC
TRBD1	.	TRBJ2-7	TRBV5-6	16	CASSLGSWTGSDEQYF	TGTGCCAGCAGCTTGGGCTCTTGGACAGGGTCGGACGAGCAGTACTTC
TRBD1	.	TRBJ1-2	TRBV7-2	16	CASSLGAGGRNYGYTF	TGTGCCAGCAGCTTAGGAGCAGGGGGGCGGAACTATGGCTACACCTTC
.	.	TRBJ1-3	TRBV3-1/TRBV3-2	16	CASSQHLLSSGNTIYF	TGTGCCAGCAGCCAACACCTCTTGAGCTCTGGAAACACCATATATTTT
TRBD1	.	TRBJ2-7	TRBV19	13	CASSAGGSYEQYF	TGTGCCAGTAGCGCAGGGGGATCCTACGAGCAGTACTTC
TRBD1	.	TRBJ2-7	TRBV30	12	CAWDRASYEQYF	TGTGCCTGGGACAGGGCATCTTACGAGCAGTACTTC
.	.	TRBJ2-3	TRBV28	13	CASSLAGRNTQYF	TGTGCCAGCAGTTTAGCGGGACGGAATACGCAGTATTTT
TRBD1	.	TRBJ2-2	TRBV7-9	15	CASHTGQGSTGELFF	TGTGCCAGCCACACCGGACAGGGGAGCACCGGGGAGCTGTTTTTT
.	.	TRBJ1-5	TRBV3-1/TRBV3-2	13	CASSQRGDQPQHF	TGTGCCAGCAGCCAGCGGGGGGATCAGCCCCAGCATTTT
TRBD1	.	TRBJ1-2	TRBV29-1	12	CSVAGGNYGYTF	TGCAGCGTTGCAGGGGGGAACTATGGCTACACCTTC
TRBD2	once	TRBJ2-2	TRBV11-3	16	CASKFLAGGNTGELFF	TGTGCCAGCAAATTCCTAGCGGGCGGGAACACCGGGGAGCTGTTTTTT
.	.	TRBJ1-2	TRBV9	15	CASSVAGTQDYGYTF	TGTGCCAGCAGCGTTGCAGGGACTCAAGACTATGGCTACACCTTC
.	.	TRBJ1-3	TRBV6-5	15	CASSLTGDSGNTIYF	TGTGCCAGCAGTCTGACAGGAGACTCTGGAAACACCATATATTTT
TRBD1	.	TRBJ2-5	TRBV6-2/TRBV6-3	14	CASSPGTGPETQYF	TGTGCCAGCAGTCCCGGGACAGGCCCAGAGACCCAGTACTTC
TRBD1	.	TRBJ2-3	TRBV7-2	13	CASRDRGSFGQYF	TGTGCCAGCAGGGACAGGGGTTCTTTCGGGCAGTATTTT
TRBD1	once	TRBJ1-1	TRBV15	15	CATSAPGQGLTEAFF	TGTGCCACCAGCGCACCGGGACAGGGACTCACTGAAGCTTTCTTT
TRBD1	.	TRBJ1-5	TRBV24-1	12	CATGQGNQPQHF	TGTGCCACCGGACAGGGCAATCAGCCCCAGCATTTT